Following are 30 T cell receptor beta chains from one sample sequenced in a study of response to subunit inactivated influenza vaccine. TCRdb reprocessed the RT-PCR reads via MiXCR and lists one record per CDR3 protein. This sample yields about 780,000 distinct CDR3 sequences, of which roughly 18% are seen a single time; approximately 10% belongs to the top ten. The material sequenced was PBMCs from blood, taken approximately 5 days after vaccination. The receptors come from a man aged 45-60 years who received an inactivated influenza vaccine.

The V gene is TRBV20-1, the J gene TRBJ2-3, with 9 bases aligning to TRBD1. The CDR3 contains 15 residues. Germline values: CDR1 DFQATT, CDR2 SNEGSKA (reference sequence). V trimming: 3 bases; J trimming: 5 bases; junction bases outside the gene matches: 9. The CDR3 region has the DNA TGCAGTGCTAGCCCCCGGACAGGGGTGGGAGATACGCAGTATTTT. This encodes CSASPRTGVGDTQYF.

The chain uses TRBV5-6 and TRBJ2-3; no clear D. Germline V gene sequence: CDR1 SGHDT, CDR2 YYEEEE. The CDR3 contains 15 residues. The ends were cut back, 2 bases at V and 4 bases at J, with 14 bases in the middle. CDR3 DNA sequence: TGTGCCAGCAGCTTTTATCTCCACCGGGCAGATACGCAGTATTTT. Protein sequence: CASSFYLHRADTQYF.

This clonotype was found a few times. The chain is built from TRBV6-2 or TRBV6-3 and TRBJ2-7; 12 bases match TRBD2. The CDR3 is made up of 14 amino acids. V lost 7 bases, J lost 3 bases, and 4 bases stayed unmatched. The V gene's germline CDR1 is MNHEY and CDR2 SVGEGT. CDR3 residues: CASTGLAGNYEQYF. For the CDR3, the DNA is TGTGCCAGCACCGGACTAGCGGGGAACTACGAGCAGTACTTC.

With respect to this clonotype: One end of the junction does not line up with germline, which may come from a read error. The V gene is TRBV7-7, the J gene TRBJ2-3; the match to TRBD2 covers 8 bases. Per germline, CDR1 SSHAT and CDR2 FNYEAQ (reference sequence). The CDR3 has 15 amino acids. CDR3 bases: TGTGCTAGCAGCCCCCAGATCGGGGGGGCAGATACGCAGTATTTT. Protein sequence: CASSPQIGGADTQYF.

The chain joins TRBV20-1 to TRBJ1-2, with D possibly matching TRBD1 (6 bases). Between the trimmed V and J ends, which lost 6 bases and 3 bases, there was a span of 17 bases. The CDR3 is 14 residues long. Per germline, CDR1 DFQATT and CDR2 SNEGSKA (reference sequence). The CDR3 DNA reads TGCAGTGCCTACCAAGGGGGTAGGGACTATGGCTACACCTTC. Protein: CSAYQGGRDYGYTF.

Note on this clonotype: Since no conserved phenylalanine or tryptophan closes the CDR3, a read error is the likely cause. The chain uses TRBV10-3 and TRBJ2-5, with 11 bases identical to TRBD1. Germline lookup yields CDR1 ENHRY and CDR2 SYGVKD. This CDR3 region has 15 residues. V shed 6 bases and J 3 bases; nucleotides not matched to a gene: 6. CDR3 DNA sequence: TGTGCCATCAGGACCGGGACAGGGGGAAAAGAGACCCAGTACTTA. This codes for CAIRTGTGGKETQYL.

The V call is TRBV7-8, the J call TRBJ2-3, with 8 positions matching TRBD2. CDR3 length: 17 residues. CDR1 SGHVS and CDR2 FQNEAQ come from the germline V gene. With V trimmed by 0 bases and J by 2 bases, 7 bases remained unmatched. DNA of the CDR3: TGTGCCAGCAGCTTAGCGTTAAGCGGGGGTTTCACAGATACGCAGTATTTT. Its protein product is CASSLALSGGFTDTQYF.

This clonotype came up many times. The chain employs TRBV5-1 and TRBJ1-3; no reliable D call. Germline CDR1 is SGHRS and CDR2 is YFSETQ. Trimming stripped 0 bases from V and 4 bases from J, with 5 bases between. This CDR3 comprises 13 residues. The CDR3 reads CASSLARGNTIYF. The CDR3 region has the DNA TGCGCCAGCAGCTTGGCTCGAGGAAACACCATATATTTT.

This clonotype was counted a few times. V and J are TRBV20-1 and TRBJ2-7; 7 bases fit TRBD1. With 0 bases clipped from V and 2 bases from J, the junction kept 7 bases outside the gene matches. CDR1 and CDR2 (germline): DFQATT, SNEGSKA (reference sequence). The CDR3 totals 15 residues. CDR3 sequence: CSARDPSDRAYEQYF. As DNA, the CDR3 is TGCAGTGCTAGAGACCCCTCAGACAGGGCCTACGAGCAGTACTTC.

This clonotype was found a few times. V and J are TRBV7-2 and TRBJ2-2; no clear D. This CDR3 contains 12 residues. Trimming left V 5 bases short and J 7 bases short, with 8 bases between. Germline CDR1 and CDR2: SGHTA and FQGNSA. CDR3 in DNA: TGTGCCAGCAGCCTTTTAAACGGGGAGCTGTTTTTT. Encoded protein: CASSLLNGELFF.

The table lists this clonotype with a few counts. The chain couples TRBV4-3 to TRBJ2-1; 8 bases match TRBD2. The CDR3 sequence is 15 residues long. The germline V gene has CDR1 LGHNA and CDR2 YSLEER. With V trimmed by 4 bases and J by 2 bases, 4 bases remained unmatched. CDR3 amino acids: CASSPGGAAYNEQFF. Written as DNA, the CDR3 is TGCGCCAGCAGCCCCGGGGGGGCCGCCTACAATGAGCAGTTCTTC.

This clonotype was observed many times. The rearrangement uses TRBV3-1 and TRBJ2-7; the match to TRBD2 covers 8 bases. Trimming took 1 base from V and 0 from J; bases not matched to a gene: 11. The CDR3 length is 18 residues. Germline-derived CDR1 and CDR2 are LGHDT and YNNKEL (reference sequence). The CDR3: CASSQGLARGTYSYEQYF. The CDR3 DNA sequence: TGTGCCAGCAGCCAAGGACTAGCGCGGGGTACCTACTCCTACGAGCAGTACTTC.

The CDR3 DNA follows: TGCAGTGCTAGAGGAGGGGGACAGGCGAACACCGGGGAGCTGTTTTTT. Protein product: CSARGGGQANTGELFF. J is TRBJ2-2 and V is TRBV20-1; 8 positions match TRBD1. The CDR3 consists of 16 residues. Losses at the gene ends were 1 base for V and 0 bases for J; bases not matched to a gene: 4. CDR1 is DFQATT and CDR2 is SNEGSKA in the germline V gene (reference sequence).

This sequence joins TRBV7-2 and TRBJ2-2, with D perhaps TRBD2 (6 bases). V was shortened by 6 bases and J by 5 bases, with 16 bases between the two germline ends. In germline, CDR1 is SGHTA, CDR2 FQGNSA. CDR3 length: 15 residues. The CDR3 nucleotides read TGTGCCAGCAGTAGGGACTTGCTGAGTACCGGGGAGCTGTTTTTT. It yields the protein CASSRDLLSTGELFF.

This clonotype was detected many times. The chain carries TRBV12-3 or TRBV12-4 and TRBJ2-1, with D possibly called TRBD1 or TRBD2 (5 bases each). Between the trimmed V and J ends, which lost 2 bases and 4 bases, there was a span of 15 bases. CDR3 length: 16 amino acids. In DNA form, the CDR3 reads TGTGCCAGCAGTTTACTTCCGGGGCGCAGATACAATGAGCAGTTCTTC. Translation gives CASSLLPGRRYNEQFF.

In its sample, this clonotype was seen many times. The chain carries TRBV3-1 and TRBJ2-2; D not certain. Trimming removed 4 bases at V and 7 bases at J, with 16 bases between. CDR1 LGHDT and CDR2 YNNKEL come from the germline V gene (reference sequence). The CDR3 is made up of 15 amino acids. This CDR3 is CASSRMVAVGGELFF. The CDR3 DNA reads TGTGCCAGCAGCCGCATGGTAGCTGTGGGCGGGGAGCTGTTTTTT.

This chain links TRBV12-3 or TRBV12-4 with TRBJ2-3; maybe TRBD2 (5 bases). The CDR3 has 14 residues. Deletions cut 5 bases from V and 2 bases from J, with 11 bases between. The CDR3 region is CASSEAETTDTQYF. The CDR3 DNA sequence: TGTGCCAGCAGTGAAGCGGAGACCACAGATACGCAGTATTTT.

The CDR3 coding sequence is TGTGCCAGCAGCTTCAAACAGGGGTTCGACTATGGCTACACCTTC. Its protein is CASSFKQGFDYGYTF. The chain recombines TRBV5-6 with TRBJ1-2; the match to TRBD1 covers 7 bases. This CDR3 spans 15 amino acids. With 2 bases clipped from V and 3 bases from J, the junction kept 7 bases outside the gene matches. Per the germline V gene, CDR1 is SGHDT and CDR2 is YYEEEE.

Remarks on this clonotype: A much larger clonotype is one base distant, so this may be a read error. The CDR3: CASSLKMGTEAFF. CDR3 in DNA: TGTGCCAGCAGCTTAAAGATGGGGACTGAAGCTTTCTTT. V and J are TRBV7-2 and TRBJ1-1; D unresolved. The V gene's germline CDR1 is SGHTA and CDR2 FQGNSA. This CDR3 spans 13 amino acids. V was clipped by 2 bases and J by 5 bases, with 9 bases between them. Combining the CDR3 with reference TRBV7-2 and TRBJ1-1 gives the whole variable domain GAGVSQSPSNKVTEKGKDVELRCDPISGHTALYWYRQSLGQGLEFLIYFQGNSAPDKSGLPSDRFSAERTGGSVSTLTIQRTQQEDSAVYLCASSLKMGTEAFFGQGTRLTVV.

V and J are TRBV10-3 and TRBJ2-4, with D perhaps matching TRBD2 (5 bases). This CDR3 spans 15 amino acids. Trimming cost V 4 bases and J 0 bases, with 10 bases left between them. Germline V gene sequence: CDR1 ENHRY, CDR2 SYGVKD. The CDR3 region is CAISGPGIAKNIQYF. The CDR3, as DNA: TGTGCCATCAGTGGCCCGGGGATAGCCAAAAACATTCAGTACTTC.

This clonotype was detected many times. The chain's CDR3 is CSADTLASYSTDTQYF. In DNA, the CDR3 is TGCAGTGCTGATACACTAGCGAGCTACTCCACAGATACGCAGTATTTT. V and J are TRBV20-1 and TRBJ2-3; 7 positions agree with TRBD2. The ends lost 5 bases at V and 2 bases at J; junction bases unmatched: 13. Germline-derived CDR1 and CDR2 are DFQATT and SNEGSKA (reference sequence). This CDR3 has 16 residues.

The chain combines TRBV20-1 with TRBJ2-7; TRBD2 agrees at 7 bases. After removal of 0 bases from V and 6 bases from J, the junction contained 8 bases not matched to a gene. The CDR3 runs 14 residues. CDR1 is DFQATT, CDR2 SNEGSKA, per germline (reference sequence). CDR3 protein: CSARERGEGFEQYF. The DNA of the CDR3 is TGCAGTGCTAGAGAGCGAGGGGAGGGGTTCGAGCAGTACTTC.

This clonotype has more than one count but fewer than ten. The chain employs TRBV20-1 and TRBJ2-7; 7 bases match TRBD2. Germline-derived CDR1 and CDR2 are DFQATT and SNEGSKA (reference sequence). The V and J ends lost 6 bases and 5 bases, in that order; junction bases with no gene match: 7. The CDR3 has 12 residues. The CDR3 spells CSARRLANEQYF. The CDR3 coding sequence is TGCAGTGCCCGACGACTAGCCAACGAGCAGTACTTC.

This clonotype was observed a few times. The CDR3: CASARLGREGLGEETQYF. The CDR3 DNA reads as TGTGCCAGCGCGCGCCTTGGGCGGGAGGGCCTTGGAGAGGAGACCCAGTACTTC. The chain combines TRBV28 with TRBJ2-5; 9 nucleotides match TRBD2. Germline trimming cut 8 bases from V and 5 bases from J; bases unmatched to any gene: 21. Germline V gene lookup returns CDR1 MDHEN and CDR2 SYDVKM. The CDR3 is made up of 18 amino acids. Complete variable domain (other parts from reference TRBV28 and TRBJ2-5): DVKVTQSSRYLVKRTGEKVFLECVQDMDHENMFWYRQDPGLGLRLIYFSYDVKMKEKGDIPEGYSVSREKKERFSLILESASTNQTSMYLCASARLGREGLGEETQYFGPGTRLLVL.

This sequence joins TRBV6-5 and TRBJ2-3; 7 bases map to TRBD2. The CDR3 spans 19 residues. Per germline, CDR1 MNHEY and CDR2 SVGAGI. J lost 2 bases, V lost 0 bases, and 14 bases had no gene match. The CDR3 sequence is CASSYSSLSRGRVTDTQYF. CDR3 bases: TGTGCCAGCAGTTACTCATCATTGTCGCGGGGGAGGGTCACAGATACGCAGTATTTT.

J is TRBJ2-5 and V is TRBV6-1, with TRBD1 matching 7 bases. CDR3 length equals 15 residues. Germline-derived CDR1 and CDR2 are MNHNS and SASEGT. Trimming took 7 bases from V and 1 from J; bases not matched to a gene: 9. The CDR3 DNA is TGTGCCAGCACCGTGACAGGGAGAGGCCAAGAGACCCAGTACTTC. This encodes CASTVTGRGQETQYF.

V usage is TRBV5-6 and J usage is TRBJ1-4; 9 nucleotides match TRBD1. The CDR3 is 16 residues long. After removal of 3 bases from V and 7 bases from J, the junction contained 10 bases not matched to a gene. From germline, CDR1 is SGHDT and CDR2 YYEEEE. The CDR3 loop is CASSSREGQGREKLFF. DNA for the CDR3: TGTGCCAGCAGCTCCCGGGAGGGACAGGGCCGTGAAAAACTGTTTTTT.

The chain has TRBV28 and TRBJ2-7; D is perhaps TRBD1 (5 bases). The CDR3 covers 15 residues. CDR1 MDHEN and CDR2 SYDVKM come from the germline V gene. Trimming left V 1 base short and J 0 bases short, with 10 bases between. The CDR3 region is CASSLFAGNSYEQYF. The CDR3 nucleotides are TGTGCCAGCAGTTTATTTGCAGGGAACTCCTACGAGCAGTACTTC.

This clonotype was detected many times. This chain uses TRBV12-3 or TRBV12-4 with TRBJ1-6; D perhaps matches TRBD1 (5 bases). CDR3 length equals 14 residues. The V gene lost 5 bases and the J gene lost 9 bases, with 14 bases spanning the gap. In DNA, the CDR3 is TGTGCCAGCAGTCGGACGGATGGGGGTTCACCCCTCCACTTT. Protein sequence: CASSRTDGGSPLHF.

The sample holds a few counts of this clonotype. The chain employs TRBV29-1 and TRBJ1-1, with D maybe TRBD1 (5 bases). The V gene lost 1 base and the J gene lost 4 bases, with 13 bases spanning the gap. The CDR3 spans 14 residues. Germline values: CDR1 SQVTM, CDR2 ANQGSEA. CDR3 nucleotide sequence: TGCAGCGTTGAAGCTCGACTCGGGGCCACTGAAGCTTTCTTT. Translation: CSVEARLGATEAFF.